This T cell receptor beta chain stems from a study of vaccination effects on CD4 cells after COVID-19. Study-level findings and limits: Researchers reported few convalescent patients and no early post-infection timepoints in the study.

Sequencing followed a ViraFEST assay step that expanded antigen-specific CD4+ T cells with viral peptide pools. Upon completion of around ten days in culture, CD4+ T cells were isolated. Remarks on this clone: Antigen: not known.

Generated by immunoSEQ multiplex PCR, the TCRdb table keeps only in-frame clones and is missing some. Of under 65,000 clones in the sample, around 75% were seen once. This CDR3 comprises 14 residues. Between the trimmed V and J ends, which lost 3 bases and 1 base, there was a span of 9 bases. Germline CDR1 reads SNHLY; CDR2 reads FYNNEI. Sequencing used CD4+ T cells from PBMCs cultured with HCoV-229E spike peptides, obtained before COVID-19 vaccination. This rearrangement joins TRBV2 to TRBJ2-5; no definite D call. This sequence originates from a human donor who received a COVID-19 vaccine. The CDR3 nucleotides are TGTGCCAGCAGTGACGGGCGGCCCCAAGAGACCCAGTACTTC. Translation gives CASSDGRPQETQYF.